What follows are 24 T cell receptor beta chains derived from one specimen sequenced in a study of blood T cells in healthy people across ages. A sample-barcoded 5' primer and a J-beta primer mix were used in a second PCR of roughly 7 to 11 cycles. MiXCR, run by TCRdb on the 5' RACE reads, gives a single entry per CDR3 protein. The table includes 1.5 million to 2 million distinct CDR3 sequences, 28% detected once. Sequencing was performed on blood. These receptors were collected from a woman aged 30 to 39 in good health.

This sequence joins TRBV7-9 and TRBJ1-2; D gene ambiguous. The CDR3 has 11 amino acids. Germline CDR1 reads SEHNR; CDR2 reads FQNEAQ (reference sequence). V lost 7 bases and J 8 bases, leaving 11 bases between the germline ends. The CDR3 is CASNGGVGYTF. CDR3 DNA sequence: TGTGCCAGCAACGGTGGGGTGGGCTACACCTTC.

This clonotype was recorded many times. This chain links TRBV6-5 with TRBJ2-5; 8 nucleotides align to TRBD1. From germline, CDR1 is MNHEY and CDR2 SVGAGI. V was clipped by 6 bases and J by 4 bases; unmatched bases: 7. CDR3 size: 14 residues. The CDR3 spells CASSRRQGRETQYF. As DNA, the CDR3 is TGTGCCAGCAGCCGTAGACAGGGGAGAGAGACCCAGTACTTC.

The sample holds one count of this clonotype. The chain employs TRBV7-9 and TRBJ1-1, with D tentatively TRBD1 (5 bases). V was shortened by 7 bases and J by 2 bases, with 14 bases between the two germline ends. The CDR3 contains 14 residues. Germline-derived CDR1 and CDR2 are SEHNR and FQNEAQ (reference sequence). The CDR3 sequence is CASTFGTANTEAFF. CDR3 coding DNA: TGTGCCAGCACCTTCGGGACCGCAAACACTGAAGCTTTCTTT.

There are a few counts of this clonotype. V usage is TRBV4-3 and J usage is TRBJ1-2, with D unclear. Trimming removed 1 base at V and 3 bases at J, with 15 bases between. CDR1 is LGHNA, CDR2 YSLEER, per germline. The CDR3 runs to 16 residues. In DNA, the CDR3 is TGCGCCAGCAGCCAAGGGGTAACAGAAACTTACTATGGCTACACCTTC. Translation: CASSQGVTETYYGYTF.

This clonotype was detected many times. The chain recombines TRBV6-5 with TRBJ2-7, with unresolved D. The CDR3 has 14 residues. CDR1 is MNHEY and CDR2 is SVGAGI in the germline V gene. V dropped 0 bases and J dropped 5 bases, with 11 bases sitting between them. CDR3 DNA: TGTGCCAGCAGTTACTCTTGGCAGGTTCACGAGCAGTACTTC. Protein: CASSYSWQVHEQYF.

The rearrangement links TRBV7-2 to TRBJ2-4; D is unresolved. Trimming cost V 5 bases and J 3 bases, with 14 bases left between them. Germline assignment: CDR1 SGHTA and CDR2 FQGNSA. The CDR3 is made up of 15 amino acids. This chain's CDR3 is CASSPTLDVKNIQYF. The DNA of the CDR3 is TGTGCCAGCAGCCCCACTCTGGATGTCAAAAACATTCAGTACTTC.

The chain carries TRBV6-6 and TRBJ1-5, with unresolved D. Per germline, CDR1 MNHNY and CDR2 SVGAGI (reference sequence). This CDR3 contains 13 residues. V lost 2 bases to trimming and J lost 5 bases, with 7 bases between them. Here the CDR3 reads CASSYNWDQPQHF. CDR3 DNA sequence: TGTGCCAGCAGTTACAACTGGGATCAGCCCCAGCATTTT.

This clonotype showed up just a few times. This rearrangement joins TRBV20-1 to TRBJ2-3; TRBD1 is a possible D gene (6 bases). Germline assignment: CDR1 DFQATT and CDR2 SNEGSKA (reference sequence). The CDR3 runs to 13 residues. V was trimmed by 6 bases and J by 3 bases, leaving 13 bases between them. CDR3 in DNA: TGCAGTGCCAATCCTCAGGGGACAGATACGCAGTATTTT. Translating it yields CSANPQGTDTQYF.

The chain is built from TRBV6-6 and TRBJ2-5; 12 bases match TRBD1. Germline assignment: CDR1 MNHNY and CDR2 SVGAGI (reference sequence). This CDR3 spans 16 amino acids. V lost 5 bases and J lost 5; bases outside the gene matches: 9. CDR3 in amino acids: CASSTPWDRGQETQYF. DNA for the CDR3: TGTGCCAGCAGTACGCCGTGGGACAGGGGGCAGGAGACCCAGTACTTC.

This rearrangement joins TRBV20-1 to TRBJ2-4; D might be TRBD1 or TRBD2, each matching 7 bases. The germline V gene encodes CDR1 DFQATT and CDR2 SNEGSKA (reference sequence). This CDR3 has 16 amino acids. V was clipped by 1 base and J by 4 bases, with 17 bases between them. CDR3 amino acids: CSARGLQGREKNIQYF. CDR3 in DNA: TGCAGTGCTAGAGGCCTACAGGGGAGGGAAAAAAACATTCAGTACTTC.

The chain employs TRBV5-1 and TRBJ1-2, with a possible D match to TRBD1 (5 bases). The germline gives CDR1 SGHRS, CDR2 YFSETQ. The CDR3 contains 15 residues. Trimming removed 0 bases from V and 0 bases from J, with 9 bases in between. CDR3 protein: CASSLGDPANYGYTF. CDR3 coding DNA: TGCGCCAGCAGCTTGGGGGACCCCGCTAACTATGGCTACACCTTC. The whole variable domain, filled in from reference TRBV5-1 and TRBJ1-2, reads KAGVTQTPRYLIKTRGQQVTLSCSPISGHRSVSWYQQTPGQGLQFLFEYFSETQRNKGNFPGRFSGRQFSNSRSEMNVSTLELGDSALYLCASSLGDPANYGYTFGSGTRLTVV.

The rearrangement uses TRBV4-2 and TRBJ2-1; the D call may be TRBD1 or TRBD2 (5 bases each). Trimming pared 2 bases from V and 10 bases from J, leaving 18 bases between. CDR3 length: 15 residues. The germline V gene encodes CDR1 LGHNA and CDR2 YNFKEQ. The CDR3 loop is CASSQPGTLASEQFF. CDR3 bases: TGTGCCAGCAGCCAACCCGGGACCCTGGCTAGCGAGCAGTTCTTC.

Here the CDR3 reads CASSRGTGGFQETQYF. The CDR3 coding sequence is TGTGCCAGCTCACGAGGGACTGGGGGATTCCAAGAGACCCAGTACTTC. This chain joins TRBV18 and TRBJ2-5; weak D call: TRBD2 (6 bases). This CDR3 has 16 residues. CDR1 is KGHSH, CDR2 LQKENI, per germline. Trimming removed 4 bases from V and 1 base from J, with 16 bases in between.

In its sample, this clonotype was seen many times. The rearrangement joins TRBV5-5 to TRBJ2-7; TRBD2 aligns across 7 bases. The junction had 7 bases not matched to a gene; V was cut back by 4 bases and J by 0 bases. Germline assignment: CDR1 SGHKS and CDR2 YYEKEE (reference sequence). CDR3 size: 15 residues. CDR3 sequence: CASSGDSGVSYEQYF. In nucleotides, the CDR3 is TGTGCCAGCAGCGGCGACAGCGGGGTCTCCTACGAGCAGTACTTC.

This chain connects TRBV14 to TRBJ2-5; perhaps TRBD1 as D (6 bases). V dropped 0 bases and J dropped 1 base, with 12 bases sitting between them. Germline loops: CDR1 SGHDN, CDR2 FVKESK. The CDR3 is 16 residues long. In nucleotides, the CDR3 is TGTGCCAGCAGCCAAGAGGGGACAAGCTCCCAAGAGACCCAGTACTTC. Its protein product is CASSQEGTSSQETQYF.

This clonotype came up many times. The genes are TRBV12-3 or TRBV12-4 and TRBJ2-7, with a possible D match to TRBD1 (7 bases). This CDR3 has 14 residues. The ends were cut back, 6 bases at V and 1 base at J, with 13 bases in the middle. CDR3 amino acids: CASSSSGGSYEQYF. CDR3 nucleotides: TGTGCCAGCAGCTCCTCAGGGGGGTCCTACGAGCAGTACTTC.

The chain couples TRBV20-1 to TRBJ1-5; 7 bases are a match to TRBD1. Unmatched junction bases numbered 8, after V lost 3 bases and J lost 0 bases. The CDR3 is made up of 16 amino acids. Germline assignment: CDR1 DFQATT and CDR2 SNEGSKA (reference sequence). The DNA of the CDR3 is TGCAGTGCTAGTGTACAGGGGAGGTATAGCAATCAGCCCCAGCATTTT. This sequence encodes CSASVQGRYSNQPQHF.

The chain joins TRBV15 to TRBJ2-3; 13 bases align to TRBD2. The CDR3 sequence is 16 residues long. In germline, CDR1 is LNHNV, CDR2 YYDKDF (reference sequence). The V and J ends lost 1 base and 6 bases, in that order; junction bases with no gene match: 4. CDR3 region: CATSRVVTSGGDTQYF. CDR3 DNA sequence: TGTGCCACCAGCAGAGTCGTGACTAGCGGGGGGGATACGCAGTATTTT.

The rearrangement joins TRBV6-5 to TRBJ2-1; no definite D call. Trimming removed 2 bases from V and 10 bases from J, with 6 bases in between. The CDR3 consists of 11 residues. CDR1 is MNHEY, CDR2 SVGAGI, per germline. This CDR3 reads CASSYLSEQFF. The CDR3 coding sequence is TGTGCCAGCAGTTACCTTTCAGAGCAGTTCTTC.

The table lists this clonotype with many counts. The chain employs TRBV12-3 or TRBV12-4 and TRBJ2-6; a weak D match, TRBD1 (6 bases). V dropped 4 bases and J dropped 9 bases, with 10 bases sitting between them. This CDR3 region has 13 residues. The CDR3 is CASSSDRFNVLTF. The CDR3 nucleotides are TGTGCCAGCAGTTCCGACAGGTTCAACGTCCTGACTTTC.

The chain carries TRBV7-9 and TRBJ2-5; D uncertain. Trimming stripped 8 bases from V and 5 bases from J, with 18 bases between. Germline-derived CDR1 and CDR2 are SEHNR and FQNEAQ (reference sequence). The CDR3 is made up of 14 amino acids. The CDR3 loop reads CASGQPPWVETQYF. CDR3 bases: TGTGCCAGCGGCCAACCACCCTGGGTGGAGACCCAGTACTTC.

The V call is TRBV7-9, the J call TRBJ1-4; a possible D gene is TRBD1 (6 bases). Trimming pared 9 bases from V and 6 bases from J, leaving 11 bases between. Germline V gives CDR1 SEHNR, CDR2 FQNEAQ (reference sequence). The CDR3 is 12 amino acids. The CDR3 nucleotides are TGTGCCAGTGGGGCAGGGGATGAAAAACTGTTTTTT. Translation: CASGAGDEKLFF.

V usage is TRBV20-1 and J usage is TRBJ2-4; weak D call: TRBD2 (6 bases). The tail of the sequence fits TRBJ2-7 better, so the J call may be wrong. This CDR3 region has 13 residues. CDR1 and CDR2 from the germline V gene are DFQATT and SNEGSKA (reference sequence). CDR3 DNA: TGCAGTGCTAGCGGGGGACTTATCAACGAGCAGTACTTC. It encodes CSASGGLINEQYF.

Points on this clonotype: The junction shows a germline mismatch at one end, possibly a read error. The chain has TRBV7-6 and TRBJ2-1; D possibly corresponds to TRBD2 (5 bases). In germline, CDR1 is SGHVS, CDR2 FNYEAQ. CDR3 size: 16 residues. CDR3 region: CASSDPRGRQYNERFF. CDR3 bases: TGTGCCAGCAGCGATCCTCGGGGTCGGCAGTACAATGAGCGGTTCTTC.